The rows below give T cell receptor beta chains drawn from one sample of a study of cytomegalovirus exposure and HLA in healthy donors. Generated by immunoSEQ multiplex PCR, the TCRdb table keeps only in-frame clones and is missing some. The data show more than 200,000 clones, around 83% seen once. The sample taken for sequencing was PBMCs. These receptor sequences come from a girl aged 10-17 years in good health and CMV-seronegative. Both conserved end residues are trimmed from each CDR3. Each record gives: V gene, J gene, CDR3 protein.

>TRBV4-1|TRBJ2-3
ASSQDTSRDTQY
>TRBV28|TRBJ1-5
ASSSPGKGDNQPQH
>TRBV5-4|TRBJ1-2
ASGQEVYGYT
>TRBV6-6|TRBJ1-1
ASSYSVLNTEAF
>TRBV19|TRBJ2-7
ASSAQYLQPYEQY
>TRBV6-1|TRBJ2-1
ASTVTVGYNEQF
>TRBV6-5|TRBJ2-7
ASSPFGAYEQY
>TRBV7-3|TRBJ1-2
ASRNTGRLRNGYT
>TRBV29-1|TRBJ2-7
SVELPGGYEQY
>TRBV2|TRBJ1-1
AGTGTGNTEAF
>TRBV28|TRBJ1-2
ASSPTDLYGYT
>TRBV7-3|TRBJ2-1
ASSPDRGLEQF
>TRBV7-2|TRBJ1-2
ASSLVWRVNYGYT
>TRBV27|TRBJ2-7
ASRLGTRYEQY
>TRBV9|TRBJ2-2
ASSVAQQGATGELF
>TRBV28|TRBJ2-7
ASSTLLKQGEQY
>TRBV29-1|TRBJ2-1
SVEGQGTSYNEQF
>TRBV28|TRBJ1-2
ASSLSGTGSYGYT
>TRBV28|TRBJ1-2
ASSLPGTLVYGYT
>TRBV5-4|TRBJ2-1
ASSVSGGRYNEQF
>TRBV6-5|TRBJ2-1
ASSSDRGTYNEQF
>TRBV28|TRBJ1-2
ASSARGYT
>TRBV9|TRBJ1-4
ASSVGAGGAEKLF
>TRBV5-8|TRBJ2-7
ASRLPGTGGPEQY
>TRBV19|TRBJ1-2
ASSIVLDRGLGAPYYGYT
>TRBV25-1|TRBJ1-1
ASSELVYSEAF
>TRBV9|TRBJ1-2
ASSSGGGTGLGYT
>TRBV13|TRBJ1-2
ASSSRDRGIYGYT
>TRBV7-9|TRBJ1-5
SSSVGAGPEGGRGQPQH
>TRBV6-6|TRBJ1-1
ASSSDRGLNTEAF
>TRBV7-9|TRBJ1-1
ASSKQGRVMNTEAF
>TRBV5-6|TRBJ1-1
ASSFSRMNTEAF
>TRBV28|TRBJ1-2
ASSSTGEGYT
>TRBV18|TRBJ1-1
ASSPRAGLNTEAF
>TRBV5-4|TRBJ2-3
ASSLGAAGGPGTDTQY
>TRBV6-5|TRBJ2-6
ASSYAVLSGANVLT
>TRBV7-6|TRBJ2-7
ASSLWPNSYEQY
>TRBV2|TRBJ2-5
ASGLKYQETQY
>TRBV6-5|TRBJ1-4
ASSRGENEKLF
>TRBV28|TRBJ1-1
ASSLPGVWEPSNEAF
>TRBV19|TRBJ2-6
ASSLRVPQPLYSGANVLT
>TRBV27|TRBJ1-2
ASSSWAGMGYT
>TRBV6-1|.
ASRDSGVIYEQY
>TRBV7-2|TRBJ1-1
ASSLGQLNTEAF
>TRBV6-1|TRBJ1-1
ASSVLGTGVNTEAF
>TRBV7-6|TRBJ2-2
ASSFSKETYTGELF
>TRBV7-9|TRBJ1-3
ASSPSGFGNTIY
>TRBV5-1|TRBJ1-1
ASSGVTGPNTEAF
>TRBV27|TRBJ1-6
ASRGAGTGNSPLH
>TRBV28|TRBJ1-5
ASSLGQVLGQPQH
>TRBV19|TRBJ1-4
ASSPRNTGGEKLF
>TRBV5-4|TRBJ1-1
ASLQDRTNTEAF
>TRBV29-1|TRBJ2-5
SVAPGQGAREQY
>TRBV27|TRBJ2-7
ASSLLTPGALYEQY
>TRBV6-5|TRBJ1-6
ASSYAGQNNSPLH
>TRBV7-9|TRBJ1-1
ASSLGQERDRIAF
>TRBV5-1|TRBJ2-7
ASSLGEGADEQY